Following are 26 T cell receptor beta chains from one sample sequenced in a study of quantifying T cell responses using KT2 cells. Study information: TCR alpha and beta constant-region primers primed reverse transcription of RNA.

Each cDNA got a UMI-containing oligo ligated at its 3' end. The first PCR ran 3 to 5 cycles with an equimolar RC1.1 and RC1.2 beta primer mix. TCRdb reprocessed the UMI-ligation and nested PCR reads via MiXCR and lists one record per CDR3 protein. The table includes fewer than 50,000 distinct CDR3 sequences, about 17% detected once. The sample was PBMCs spiked with cells of the T cell clone KT2. These receptors originate from a human donor.

This clonotype was observed many times. V and J are TRBV6-5 and TRBJ2-7, with TRBD2 identical over 8 bases. Per the germline V gene, CDR1 is MNHEY and CDR2 is SVGAGI. V gave up 0 bases and J gave up 3 bases; unmatched junction bases: 10. The CDR3 consists of 17 residues. The CDR3 DNA follows: TGTGCCAGCAGTTACTCGAGATCCAGCGGGAGTCTCTACGAGCAGTACTTC. It specifies CASSYSRSSGSLYEQYF.

About this clonotype itself: The conserved phenylalanine or tryptophan is not found at the CDR3 terminus, so this likely reflects a read error. The rearrangement links TRBV20-1 to TRBJ2-3; TRBD2 matches 15 bases. J was trimmed by 0 bases and V by 3 bases; bases with no gene match: 10. CDR1 and CDR2 (germline): DFQATT, SNEGSKA (reference sequence). CDR3 length: 19 residues. The CDR3 nucleotides read TGCAGTGCTAGCGAGGGACTAGCGGGAGGACCAACTAGCACAGATACGCAGTATATT. Protein: CSASEGLAGGPTSTDTQYI.

This clonotype was observed a handful of times. This chain links TRBV7-9 with TRBJ2-2; D unclear. Germline V gene lookup returns CDR1 SEHNR and CDR2 FQNEAQ (reference sequence). The CDR3 contains 15 residues. V was shortened by 2 bases and J by 6 bases, with 13 bases between the two germline ends. The CDR3 bases are TGTGCCAGCAGCTTAACTTTAGGGTATGCCGGGGAGCTGTTTTTT. It encodes CASSLTLGYAGELFF.

The rearrangement links TRBV20-1 to TRBJ1-2; 10 nucleotides line up with TRBD1. With 3 bases clipped from V and 8 bases from J, the junction kept 3 bases outside the gene matches. This CDR3 region has 12 residues. The V gene's germline CDR1 is DFQATT and CDR2 SNEGSKA (reference sequence). CDR3 residues: CSARGTGAGYTF. CDR3 bases: TGCAGTGCTAGGGGGACAGGGGCCGGCTACACCTTC.

The chain links TRBV6-1 to TRBJ1-5, with D maybe TRBD1 (5 bases). V was cut by 1 base and J by 6 bases, with 13 bases left in between. The CDR3 sequence is 15 residues long. Germline assignment: CDR1 MNHNS and CDR2 SASEGT. CDR3: CASSEDVRGRQPQHF. Written as DNA, the CDR3 is TGTGCCAGCAGTGAAGATGTGAGGGGCCGTCAGCCCCAGCATTTT.

This clonotype was seen only once. CDR3 loop: CASTRDRVNYGYTF. The CDR3 DNA reads as TGTGCCAGCACCAGGGACAGGGTGAACTATGGCTACACCTTC. This sequence joins TRBV2 and TRBJ1-2, with 9 bases lining up with TRBD1. The CDR3 totals 14 residues. Germline V gene sequence: CDR1 SNHLY, CDR2 FYNNEI. With 7 bases clipped from V and 2 bases from J, the junction kept 5 bases outside the gene matches.

This rearrangement joins TRBV3-1 to TRBJ2-5; possibly TRBD1 or TRBD2 for D (5 bases each). The germline V gene has CDR1 LGHDT and CDR2 YNNKEL (reference sequence). The CDR3 is 14 residues long. V lost 1 base to trimming and J lost 5 bases, with 11 bases between them. Here the CDR3 reads CASSQGGGFETQYF. The CDR3 bases are TGTGCCAGCAGCCAAGGGGGCGGGTTCGAGACCCAGTACTTC.

The chain couples TRBV2 to TRBJ1-2, with D tentatively TRBD1 (5 bases). The V end lost 3 bases, the J end lost 4 bases, and 12 bases lay between the germline ends. The germline CDR1 and CDR2 sequences are SNHLY and FYNNEI. The CDR3 sequence is 14 residues long. The CDR3, as DNA: TGTGCCAGCAGTGATATACAGGCCGTCTATGGCTACACCTTC. It is translated as CASSDIQAVYGYTF.

The rearrangement uses TRBV10-3 and TRBJ1-5; perhaps TRBD1 as D (5 bases). Between the trimmed V and J ends, which lost 6 bases and 0 bases, there was a span of 9 bases. Germline CDR1 is ENHRY and CDR2 is SYGVKD. The CDR3 runs 14 residues. The CDR3 here is CAIRGDGSNQPQHF. The CDR3 DNA reads as TGTGCCATCAGGGGGGACGGTAGCAATCAGCCCCAGCATTTT.

The rearrangement links TRBV3-1 to TRBJ2-7, with unresolved D. The germline CDR1 and CDR2 sequences are LGHDT and YNNKEL (reference sequence). This CDR3 contains 15 residues. V lost 0 bases to trimming and J lost 0 bases, with 9 bases between them. CDR3 sequence: CASSQDWTDSYEQYF. CDR3 nucleotides: TGTGCCAGCAGCCAAGATTGGACGGACTCCTACGAGCAGTACTTC.

This clonotype showed up just a few times. J is TRBJ2-3 and V is TRBV12-3 or TRBV12-4; D not resolved. The CDR3 is made up of 14 amino acids. The V end lost 5 bases, the J end lost 4 bases, and 13 bases lay between the germline ends. DNA of the CDR3: TGTGCCAGCAGTGGGCGAGCGTTCGCAGATACGCAGTATTTT. Its protein is CASSGRAFADTQYF.

The rearrangement links TRBV9 to TRBJ2-3; 7 bases align to TRBD2. V trimming: 2 bases; J trimming: 6 bases; junction bases outside the gene matches: 12. Germline CDR1 reads SGDLS; CDR2 reads YYNGEE. The CDR3 has 16 amino acids. DNA of the CDR3: TGTGCCAGCAGCGTCTTAACTGAGCGGGGACGGGATACGCAGTATTTT. Translated: CASSVLTERGRDTQYF.

This clonotype was recorded at least ten times. The gene calls are TRBV7-2 and TRBJ2-2; no definite D call. Germline V gives CDR1 SGHTA, CDR2 FQGNSA. The CDR3 runs to 13 residues. Trimming stripped 4 bases from V and 0 bases from J, with 3 bases between. Here the CDR3 reads CASSSTNTGELFF. The CDR3 nucleotides are TGTGCCAGCAGCTCGACGAACACCGGGGAGCTGTTTTTT.

Only a few counts were recorded for this clonotype. The rearrangement links TRBV3-1 to TRBJ2-1; TRBD2 matches at 8 bases. CDR1 and CDR2 (germline): LGHDT, YNNKEL (reference sequence). V was clipped by 0 bases and J by 10 bases; unmatched bases: 11. The CDR3 is made up of 16 amino acids. CDR3 sequence: CASSQDGSGRGREQFF. The CDR3 DNA sequence: TGTGCCAGCAGCCAAGACGGAAGCGGGAGAGGGAGGGAGCAGTTCTTC.

The chain is built from TRBV4-2 and TRBJ1-2; 9 bases are a match to TRBD1. Germline trimming cut 4 bases from V and 6 bases from J; bases unmatched to any gene: 6. Germline-derived CDR1 and CDR2 are LGHNA and YNFKEQ. The CDR3 sequence is 14 residues long. The CDR3 DNA is TGTGCCAGCAGCCGCGCCGGGACAGGGAATGGCTACACCTTC. Translated: CASSRAGTGNGYTF.

The chain recombines TRBV5-1 with TRBJ2-7; D perhaps matches TRBD2 (6 bases). V lost 0 bases and J 9 bases, leaving 16 bases between the germline ends. Germline CDR1 reads SGHRS; CDR2 reads YFSETQ. The CDR3 spans 14 residues. CDR3 protein: CASSLDTLGGRQYF. CDR3 in DNA: TGCGCCAGCAGCTTGGATACTCTCGGGGGTCGGCAGTACTTC. Together with reference TRBV5-1 and TRBJ2-7, the CDR3 gives the full variable domain: KAGVTQTPRYLIKTRGQQVTLSCSPISGHRSVSWYQQTPGQGLQFLFEYFSETQRNKGNFPGRFSGRQFSNSRSEMNVSTLELGDSALYLCASSLDTLGGRQYFGPGTRLTVT.

This clonotype was recorded a few times. The V and J genes are TRBV18 and TRBJ2-3; tentative D call: TRBD1 (6 bases). The CDR3 runs to 15 residues. Trimming pared 3 bases from V and 1 base from J, leaving 11 bases between. Germline V gives CDR1 KGHSH, CDR2 LQKENI. CDR3 loop: CASSPRGHGTDTQYF. The CDR3 region has the DNA TGTGCCAGCTCACCCAGGGGCCACGGCACAGATACGCAGTATTTT.

This clonotype was recorded at least ten times. The V and J genes are TRBV29-1 and TRBJ2-1; D not resolved. The germline V gene has CDR1 SQVTM and CDR2 ANQGSEA. CDR3 length: 10 residues. V lost 4 bases to trimming and J lost 9 bases, with 7 bases between them. The CDR3 here is CSVGGTEQFF. CDR3 nucleotides: TGCAGCGTTGGGGGAACTGAGCAGTTCTTC.

At least ten counts were recorded for this clonotype. The chain links TRBV21-1 to TRBJ2-5; the table's D call, TRBD2, was not checked against the DNA. TRBV21-1 is recorded as a pseudogene. CDR3 length: 15 amino acids. This CDR3 reads CASSKVAGCQETQYF. CDR3 bases: TGTGCCAGCAGCAAAGTAGCGGGGTGCCAAGAGACCCAGTACTTC.

V gene TRBV6-5 combines with J gene TRBJ2-7, with TRBD1 matching 8 bases. Germline-derived CDR1 and CDR2 are MNHEY and SVGAGI. CDR3 size: 17 residues. The V gene end was trimmed by 6 bases and the J gene end by 2 bases; junction bases not matched to a gene: 15. Here the CDR3 reads CASSRKIDRGTAYEQYF. The CDR3 DNA reads as TGTGCCAGCAGCCGTAAAATCGACAGGGGAACAGCCTACGAGCAGTACTTC.

The rearrangement links TRBV20-1 to TRBJ2-2; D perhaps matches TRBD2 (5 bases). The V end lost 2 bases, the J end lost 1 base, and 8 bases lay between the germline ends. The CDR3 runs 14 residues. CDR1 and CDR2 from the germline V gene are DFQATT and SNEGSKA (reference sequence). CDR3 loop: CSARLRVNTGELFF. In nucleotides, the CDR3 is TGCAGTGCTAGATTGCGGGTGAACACCGGGGAGCTGTTTTTT.

This clonotype showed up just a few times. This sequence joins TRBV7-8 and TRBJ1-5; no definite D call. V lost 5 bases to trimming and J lost 0 bases, with 8 bases between them. The CDR3 covers 14 residues. The germline V gene encodes CDR1 SGHVS and CDR2 FQNEAQ. In nucleotides, the CDR3 is TGTGCCAGCAGCCCATCATATAGCAATCAGCCCCAGCATTTT. Translated, it gives CASSPSYSNQPQHF.

This clonotype has just a few counts. The V call is TRBV7-9, the J call TRBJ1-5; no reliable D call. Trimming left V 1 base short and J 3 bases short, with 10 bases between. This CDR3 spans 15 amino acids. Germline V gene data show CDR1 as SEHNR and CDR2 as FQNEAQ (reference sequence). CDR3 sequence: CASSLEGNLNQPQHF. The CDR3 nucleotides read TGTGCCAGCAGCTTAGAAGGGAACCTCAATCAGCCCCAGCATTTT.

V is TRBV12-3 or TRBV12-4 and J is TRBJ2-5, with D unresolved. The CDR3 length is 14 residues. V was shortened by 2 bases and J by 4 bases, with 11 bases between the two germline ends. CDR3 residues: CASSLHPNGETQYF. In nucleotides, the CDR3 is TGTGCCAGCAGTTTACATCCAAACGGAGAGACCCAGTACTTC.

The sample holds a few counts of this clonotype. In DNA, the CDR3 is TGTGCCAGCAGCCGGACAGGGGATAGCAATCAGCCCCAGCATTTT. Its translation: CASSRTGDSNQPQHF. The chain couples TRBV6-5 to TRBJ1-5, with TRBD1 matching over 9 bases. Germline V gives CDR1 MNHEY, CDR2 SVGAGI. The CDR3 totals 15 residues. The V gene end was trimmed by 6 bases and the J gene end by 0 bases; junction bases not matched to a gene: 3.

This clonotype was found a few times. This chain links TRBV7-2 with TRBJ1-1, with D possibly being TRBD1 (6 bases). Germline assignment: CDR1 SGHTA and CDR2 FQGNSA. V shed 6 bases and J shed 4 bases, with 15 bases lying between them. The CDR3 sequence is 14 residues long. CDR3: CASRTGILGTEAFF. The CDR3 coding sequence is TGTGCCAGCAGAACAGGGATCCTCGGCACTGAAGCTTTCTTT.